Reported below is one T cell receptor beta chain. Its antigen is unknown. The data originate from a study of T cell responses to AZD1222 COVID-19 vaccine. V lost 1 base to trimming and J lost 6 bases, with 12 bases between them. From germline, CDR1 is SGHDN and CDR2 FVKESK. CDR3 length: 14 residues. Sequenced by immunoSEQ multiplex PCR; TCRdb stores in-frame clones only, minus some. The table includes roughly 160,000 clones, 94% detected once. General study findings and limits: Receipt of two AZD1222 doses was followed by a rise in Spike-specific TCR breadth and depth.

The V and J genes are TRBV14 and TRBJ1-2; no definite D call. This sequence was found in an adult in good health. Here the sequenced sample was peripheral blood, taken on day 0 of AZD1222 vaccination. The CDR3 DNA reads as TGTGCCAGCAGCCAAGGGTCGGGCGTTCATGGCTACACCTTC. Amino acids: CASSQGSGVHGYTF.